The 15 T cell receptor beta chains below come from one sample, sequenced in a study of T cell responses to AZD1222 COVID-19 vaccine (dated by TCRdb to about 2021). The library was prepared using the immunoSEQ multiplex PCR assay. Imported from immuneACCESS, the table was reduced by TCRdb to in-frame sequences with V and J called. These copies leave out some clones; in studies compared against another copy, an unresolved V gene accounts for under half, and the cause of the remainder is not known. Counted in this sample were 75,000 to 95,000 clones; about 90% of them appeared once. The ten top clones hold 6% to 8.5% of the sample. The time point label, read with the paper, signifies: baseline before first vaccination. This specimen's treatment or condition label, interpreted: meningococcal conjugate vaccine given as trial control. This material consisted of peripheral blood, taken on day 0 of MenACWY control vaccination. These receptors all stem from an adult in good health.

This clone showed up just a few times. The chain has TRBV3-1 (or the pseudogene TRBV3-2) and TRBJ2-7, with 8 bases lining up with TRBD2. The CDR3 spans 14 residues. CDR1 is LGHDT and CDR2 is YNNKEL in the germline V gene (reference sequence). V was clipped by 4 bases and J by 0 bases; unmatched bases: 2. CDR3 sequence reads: CASSRAGGSYEQYF. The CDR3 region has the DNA TGTGCCAGCAGCCGGGCGGGGGGCTCCTACGAGCAGTACTTC.

The CDR3 loop reads CASSLGHSYNEQFF. Here the CDR3 DNA reads TGTGCCAGCAGCTTAGGTCACTCCTACAATGAGCAGTTCTTC. The rearrangement uses TRBV7-9 and TRBJ2-1, with D unclear. The CDR3 runs 14 residues. Trimming took 1 base from V and 0 from J, leaving 4 bases between them. Germline-derived CDR1 and CDR2 are SEHNR and FQNEAQ (reference sequence).

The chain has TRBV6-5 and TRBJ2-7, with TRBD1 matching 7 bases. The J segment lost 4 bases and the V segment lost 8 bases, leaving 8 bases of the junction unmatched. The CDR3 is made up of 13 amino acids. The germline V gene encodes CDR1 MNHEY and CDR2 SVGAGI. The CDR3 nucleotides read TGTGCCAGCGGGAGAACAGGGGTATACGAGCAGTACTTC. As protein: CASGRTGVYEQYF.

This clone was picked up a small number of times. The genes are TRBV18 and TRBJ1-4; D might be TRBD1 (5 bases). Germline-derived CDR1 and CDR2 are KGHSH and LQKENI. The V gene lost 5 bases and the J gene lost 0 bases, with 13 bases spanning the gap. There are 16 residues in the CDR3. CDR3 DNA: TGTGCCAGCTCATGGGGGGAGCCTGCAACTAATGAAAAACTGTTTTTT. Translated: CASSWGEPATNEKLFF.

The CDR3 region has the DNA TGTGCCAGCAGCTTAGTTGGCCTCCAAGAGACCCAGTACTTC. The encoded protein is CASSLVGLQETQYF. The chain combines TRBV7-9 with TRBJ2-5; D is unresolved. In germline, CDR1 is SEHNR, CDR2 FQNEAQ (reference sequence). This CDR3 is built from 14 residues. Trimming took off 1 base at V and 1 base at J, with 7 bases between the two ends.

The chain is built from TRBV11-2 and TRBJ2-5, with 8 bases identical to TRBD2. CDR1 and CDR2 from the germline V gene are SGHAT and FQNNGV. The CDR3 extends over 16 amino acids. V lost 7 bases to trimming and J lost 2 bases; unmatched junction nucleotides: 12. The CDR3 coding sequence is TGTGCCAGCACCTCGGGGGCGGGAGGTCTGCAAGAGACCCAGTACTTC. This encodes CASTSGAGGLQETQYF.

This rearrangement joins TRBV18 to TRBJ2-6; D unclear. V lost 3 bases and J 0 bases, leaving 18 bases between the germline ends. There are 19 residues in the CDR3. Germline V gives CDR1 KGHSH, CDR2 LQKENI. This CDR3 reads CASSPSLGKTSSGANVLTF. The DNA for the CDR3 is TGTGCCAGCTCACCCAGTTTGGGGAAAACCAGCTCTGGGGCCAACGTCCTGACTTTC. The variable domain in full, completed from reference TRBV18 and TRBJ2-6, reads NAGVMQNPRHLVRRRGQEARLRCSPMKGHSHVYWYRQLPEEGLKFMVYLQKENIIDESGMPKERFSAEFPKEGPSILRIQQVVRGDSAAYFCASSPSLGKTSSGANVLTFGAGSRLTVL.

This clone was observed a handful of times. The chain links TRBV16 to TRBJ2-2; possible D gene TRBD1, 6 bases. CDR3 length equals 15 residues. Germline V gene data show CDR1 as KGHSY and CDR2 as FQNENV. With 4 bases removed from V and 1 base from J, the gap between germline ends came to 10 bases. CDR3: CASSLQQGNTGELFF. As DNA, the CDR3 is TGTGCCAGCAGCCTCCAACAGGGGAACACCGGGGAGCTGTTTTTT. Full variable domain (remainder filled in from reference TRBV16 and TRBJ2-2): GEEVAQTPKHLVRGEGQKAKLYCAPIKGHSYVFWYQQVLKNEFKFLISFQNENVFDETGMPKERFSAKCLPNSPCSLEIQATKLEDSAVYFCASSLQQGNTGELFFGEGSRLTVL.

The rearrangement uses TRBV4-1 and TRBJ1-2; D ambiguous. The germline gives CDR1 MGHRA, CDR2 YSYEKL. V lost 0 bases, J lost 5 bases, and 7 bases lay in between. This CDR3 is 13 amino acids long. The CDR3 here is CASSQDEGYGYTF. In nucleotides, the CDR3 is TGCGCCAGCAGCCAAGACGAGGGATATGGCTACACCTTC.

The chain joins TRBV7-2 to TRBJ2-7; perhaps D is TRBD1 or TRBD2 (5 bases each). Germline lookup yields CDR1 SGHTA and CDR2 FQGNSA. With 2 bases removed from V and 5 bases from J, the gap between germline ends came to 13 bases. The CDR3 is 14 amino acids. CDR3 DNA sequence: TGTGCCAGCAGCTTAAGTACCAGGGACCACGAGCAGTACTTC. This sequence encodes CASSLSTRDHEQYF.

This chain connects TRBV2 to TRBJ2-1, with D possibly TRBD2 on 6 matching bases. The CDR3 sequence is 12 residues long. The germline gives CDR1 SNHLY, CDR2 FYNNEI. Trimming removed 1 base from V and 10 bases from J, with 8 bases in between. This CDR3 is CASSEGRGEQFF. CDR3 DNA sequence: TGTGCCAGCAGTGAAGGACGGGGGGAGCAGTTCTTC.

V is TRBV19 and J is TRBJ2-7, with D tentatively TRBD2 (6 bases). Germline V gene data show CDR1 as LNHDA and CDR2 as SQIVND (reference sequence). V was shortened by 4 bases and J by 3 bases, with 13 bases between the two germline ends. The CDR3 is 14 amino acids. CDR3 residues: CASSSQPGVYEQYF. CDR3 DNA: TGTGCCAGTAGTAGCCAACCGGGAGTCTACGAGCAGTACTTC. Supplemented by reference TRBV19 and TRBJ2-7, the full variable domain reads DGGITQSPKYLFRKEGQNVTLSCEQNLNHDAMYWYRQDPGQGLRLIYYSQIVNDFQKGDIAEGYSVSREKKESFPLTVTSAQKNPTAFYLCASSSQPGVYEQYFGPGTRLTVT.

CDR3 nucleotides: TGTGCCAGCAGAACGGGACCCGAGGCTTACGAGCAGTACTTC. This gives the protein CASRTGPEAYEQYF. The rearrangement uses TRBV6-5 and TRBJ2-7, with D perhaps being TRBD1 or TRBD2 (5 bases each). The germline gives CDR1 MNHEY, CDR2 SVGAGI. The CDR3 covers 14 residues. V was trimmed by 6 bases and J by 4 bases, leaving 16 bases between them.

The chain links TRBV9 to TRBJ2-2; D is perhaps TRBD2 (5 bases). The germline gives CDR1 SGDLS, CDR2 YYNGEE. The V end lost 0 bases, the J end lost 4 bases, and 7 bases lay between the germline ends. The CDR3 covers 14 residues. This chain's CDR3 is CASSVVSGTGELFF. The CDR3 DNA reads TGTGCCAGCAGCGTAGTCAGCGGCACCGGGGAGCTGTTTTTT.

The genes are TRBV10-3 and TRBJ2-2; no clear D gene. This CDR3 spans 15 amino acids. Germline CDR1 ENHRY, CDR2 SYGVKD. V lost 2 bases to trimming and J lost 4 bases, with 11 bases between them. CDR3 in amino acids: CAISETSAFTGELFF. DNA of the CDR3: TGTGCCATCAGTGAGACGAGCGCCTTCACCGGGGAGCTGTTTTTT.